The next 8 T cell receptor beta chains were all read from a single sample in a study of T-cell memory formation after mild COVID-19. TCRdb redid the calling of the 5' RACE reads with MiXCR, one entry per CDR3 protein. This sample has a few hundred thousand distinct CDR3 sequences; around a tenth occur once, and the top ten carry roughly a fifth. Sequencing was carried out using PBMCs or a T cell subset sorted from them (not recorded which). All receptors come from a man younger than 35 who had mild COVID-19 (a few samples of this study predate the infection). Cell type and time point are not known.

This clonotype was seen only a few times. The chain carries TRBV7-2 and TRBJ2-5, with TRBD1 matching over 9 bases. The CDR3 spans 17 residues. Unmatched junction bases numbered 15, after V lost 5 bases and J lost 5 bases. Germline CDR1 reads SGHTA; CDR2 reads FQGNSA. The CDR3 protein is CASSGLTGTGSMETQYF. The CDR3 DNA follows: TGTGCCAGCAGCGGCCTAACCGGGACAGGGTCGATGGAGACCCAGTACTTC.

This clonotype was observed a handful of times. The genes are TRBV3-1 and TRBJ2-7, with unresolved D. Germline lookup yields CDR1 LGHDT and CDR2 YNNKEL (reference sequence). The length of the CDR3 is 13 residues. V was cut by 1 base and J by 3 bases, with 7 bases left in between. Here the CDR3 DNA reads TGTGCCAGCAGCCAAGGTAGGGTCTACGAGCAGTACTTC. Residues: CASSQGRVYEQYF.

The chain links TRBV25-1 to TRBJ1-5, with D unclear. The CDR3 sequence is 15 residues long. Looked up from germline, CDR1 is MGHDK and CDR2 is SYGVNS. The V and J ends lost 4 bases and 0 bases respectively, with 10 bases between them. Written as DNA, the CDR3 is TGTGCCAGCAGTGGGCGGACTAATAGCAATCAGCCCCAGCATTTT. Its protein product is CASSGRTNSNQPQHF. The variable domain in full, with the rest retrieved from reference TRBV25-1 and TRBJ1-5, is EADIYQTPRYLVIGTGKKITLECSQTMGHDKMYWYQQDPGMELHLIHYSYGVNSTEKGDLSSESTVSRIRTEHFPLTLESARPSHTSQYLCASSGRTNSNQPQHFGDGTRLSIL.

This clonotype was found a few times. J is TRBJ2-1 and V is TRBV20-1; 10 nucleotides match TRBD2. The V segment lost 2 bases and the J segment 8 bases; nucleotides outside the gene matches: 6. Germline CDR1 and CDR2: DFQATT and SNEGSKA (reference sequence). This CDR3 is built from 14 residues. CDR3 amino acids: CSARRSGGADEQFF. CDR3 DNA sequence: TGCAGTGCTAGAAGGAGCGGGGGGGCGGATGAGCAGTTCTTC.

The V call is TRBV3-1, the J call TRBJ1-2; tentative D call: TRBD1 (5 bases). Trimming cost V 8 bases and J 7 bases, with 11 bases left between them. CDR3 length equals 11 residues. Germline lookup yields CDR1 LGHDT and CDR2 YNNKEL (reference sequence). Written as DNA, the CDR3 is TGTGCCAGCGGTTGGAGGGGTGGCTACACCTTC. Its translation: CASGWRGGYTF.

The chain has TRBV5-1 and TRBJ1-6; D remains ambiguous. Between the trimmed V and J ends, which lost 2 bases and 5 bases, there was a span of 14 bases. The CDR3 totals 16 residues. Germline V gives CDR1 SGHRS, CDR2 YFSETQ. The CDR3 region has the DNA TGCGCCAGCAGCTTAGCCGGGAACCGGCATAATTCACCCCTCCACTTT. It encodes CASSLAGNRHNSPLHF.

Only a few counts were recorded for this clonotype. This rearrangement joins TRBV10-3 to TRBJ2-2; possibly TRBD1 for D (5 bases). The V end lost 10 bases, the J end lost 8 bases, and 14 bases lay between the germline ends. From germline, CDR1 is ENHRY and CDR2 SYGVKD. The CDR3 totals 12 residues. The CDR3: CATDSGSGELFF. CDR3 in DNA: TGTGCCACCGACAGTGGGTCAGGGGAGCTGTTTTTT.

This rearrangement joins TRBV11-2 to TRBJ1-3; D remains unclear. In germline, CDR1 is SGHAT, CDR2 FQNNGV. The CDR3 sequence is 14 residues long. The ends were cut back, 2 bases at V and 4 bases at J, with 9 bases in the middle. The CDR3, as DNA: TGTGCCAGCAGCTTATCCCAGAACGGAAACACCATATATTTT. Translating gives CASSLSQNGNTIYF.